This T cell receptor (beta chain) was captured in a study of T cell responses to AZD1222 COVID-19 vaccine. Study summary: The study pooled second doses at about 4 or about 12 weeks.

The study, taken as a whole, reports: Only a handful of AZD1222 recipients, more than five in all, had baseline seropositivity. Close to half of all spike-specific TCRs reportedly target regions of the variants that are unmutated. Mapped onto spike, vaccine-associated CD4 TCRs spanned it and were dominant at 160-218 and 743-854.

With respect to this clone: Its antigen is unidentified.

The repertoire was sequenced with immunoSEQ multiplex PCR; TCRdb's copy has only in-frame clones and lacks some. Here the sample spans 95,000 to 150,000 clones, about nine tenths being singletons. The receptor was derived from an adult in good health. The material was peripheral blood, obtained on day 0 of AZD1222 vaccination.

This chain's CDR3 is CASSAGGANYGYTF. The CDR3 bases are TGTGCCAGCAGTGCAGGGGGAGCTAACTATGGCTACACCTTC. The chain uses TRBV2 and TRBJ1-2; 7 bases fit TRBD1. The germline V gene encodes CDR1 SNHLY and CDR2 FYNNEI. V lost 4 bases to trimming and J lost 0 bases; unmatched junction nucleotides: 2. The CDR3 runs to 14 residues. Filled out from reference TRBV2 and TRBJ1-2, the complete variable domain reads EPEVTQTPSHQVTQMGQEVILRCVPISNHLYFYWYRQILGQKVEFLVSFYNNEISEKSEIFDDQFSVERPDGSNFTLKIRSTKLEDSAMYFCASSAGGANYGYTFGSGTRLTVV.